This TCR beta chain was observed in a study of T cell responses to AZD1222 COVID-19 vaccine. This clone came up a few times. What it binds is not known. The CDR3 spans 13 residues. V was trimmed by 1 base and J by 3 bases, leaving 6 bases between them. Germline V gene lookup returns CDR1 MNHEY and CDR2 SMNVEV (reference sequence). Some clones are missing from TCRdb's copy, which holds only in-frame ones; the method was immunoSEQ multiplex PCR. The sample carries 100,000 to 150,000 clones, around 93% recorded once. Study outcomes and limitations: Among the donors, most were white British and more were female, and clonal diversity was possibly underestimated. Baseline testing showed seropositivity in only five or six AZD1222 recipients.

This material consisted of peripheral blood, taken 28 days after the second AZD1222 dose. The receptor was isolated from an adult who received the AZD1222 COVID-19 vaccine. This chain uses TRBV27 with TRBJ1-1; D gene unclear. The CDR3 loop is CASSLFRYTEAFF. The DNA of the CDR3 is TGTGCCAGCAGTTTATTCCGGTACACTGAAGCTTTCTTT.